This entry lists 9 T cell receptor beta chains sequenced from one sample in a study of cytomegalovirus exposure and HLA in healthy donors. The PCR had 60 Vbeta and 13 Jbeta primers. Data came from immunoSEQ multiplex PCR; TCRdb stores just in-frame clones and leaves some out. The ten most abundant clones cover 3% to 4% of a sample with about 39,000 clones. Input material: PBMCs. The receptors were gathered from a woman in her 30s in good health and CMV-seropositive.

J is TRBJ1-5 and V is TRBV19, with 8 bases matching TRBD1. CDR3 length: 16 amino acids. The J segment lost 6 bases and the V segment lost 2 bases, leaving 9 bases of the junction unmatched. From germline, CDR1 is LNHDA and CDR2 SQIVND (reference sequence). The CDR3 DNA sequence: TGTGCCAGTAGTATACAAAGACAGGGGTGGGCTCAGCCCCAGCATTTT. Translating gives CASSIQRQGWAQPQHF.

The chain employs TRBV28 and TRBJ2-5, with D unclear. The closer fit of TRBJ2-7 to the DNA end suggests the J call may be wrong. CDR1 and CDR2 from the germline V gene are MDHEN and SYDVKM. The CDR3 is 14 residues long. The CDR3 DNA follows: TGTGCCAGCAGTCCGACAAGGCCCTCCTACGAGCAGTACTTC. Its translation: CASSPTRPSYEQYF.

The chain has TRBV7-9 and TRBJ2-7, with TRBD1 as a possible D gene (6 bases). Germline V gives CDR1 SEHNR, CDR2 FQNEAQ (reference sequence). With 5 bases removed from V and 6 bases from J, the gap between germline ends came to 17 bases. This CDR3 region has 14 residues. The CDR3 loop reads CASSDQSGVGEQYF. The CDR3, as DNA: TGTGCCAGCAGCGATCAATCAGGGGTTGGCGAGCAGTACTTC.

This sequence joins TRBV4-1 and TRBJ2-2; tentatively, D is TRBD1 (6 bases). This CDR3 spans 16 amino acids. V lost 6 bases and J 4 bases, leaving 18 bases between the germline ends. The germline V gene has CDR1 MGHRA and CDR2 YSYEKL. The DNA for the CDR3 is TGCGCCAGCAGGGCGAAACAGGGCTCCAGCACCGGGGAGCTGTTTTTT. Its protein product is CASRAKQGSSTGELFF.

This sequence joins TRBV12-5 and TRBJ1-6; 9 bases align to TRBD1. This CDR3 comprises 15 residues. With V trimmed by 5 bases and J by 8 bases, 7 bases remained unmatched. Germline V gene sequence: CDR1 LGHNT, CDR2 FRNRAP. The CDR3 sequence: CASGLPGQGYSPLHF. CDR3 in DNA: TGTGCTAGTGGTCTTCCGGGACAGGGATATTCACCCCTCCACTTT.

The V gene is TRBV5-1, the J gene TRBJ2-7; 8 nucleotides match TRBD1. The CDR3 covers 15 residues. Per the germline V gene, CDR1 is SGHRS and CDR2 is YFSETQ. Germline trimming cut 2 bases from V and 1 base from J; bases unmatched to any gene: 5. CDR3 DNA sequence: TGCGCCAGCAGCTTTGTTCAGGGGGCTTCCTACGAGCAGTACTTC. Encoded protein: CASSFVQGASYEQYF.

The genes are TRBV20-1 and TRBJ1-1; D gene unclear. The CDR3 spans 11 residues. Per the germline V gene, CDR1 is DFQATT and CDR2 is SNEGSKA (reference sequence). Trimming left V 2 bases short and J 11 bases short, with 12 bases between. The chain's CDR3 is CSARLEAVAFF. For the CDR3, the DNA is TGCAGTGCTAGACTCGAGGCTGTGGCTTTCTTT.

The rearrangement uses TRBV19 and TRBJ1-2; a possible D gene is TRBD1 (5 bases). The CDR3 has 13 amino acids. V was trimmed by 2 bases and J by 8 bases, leaving 12 bases between them. Germline values: CDR1 LNHDA, CDR2 SQIVND (reference sequence). The CDR3 sequence is CASSIFGTGGYTF. In DNA, the CDR3 is TGTGCCAGTAGTATATTCGGGACTGGCGGCTACACCTTC. The full variable domain, with the rest looked up from reference TRBV19 and TRBJ1-2, is DGGITQSPKYLFRKEGQNVTLSCEQNLNHDAMYWYRQDPGQGLRLIYYSQIVNDFQKGDIAEGYSVSREKKESFPLTVTSAQKNPTAFYLCASSIFGTGGYTFGSGTRLTVV.

This chain uses TRBV5-5 with TRBJ1-6; D uncertain. The CDR3 length is 12 residues. Deletions cut 1 base from V and 11 bases from J, with 7 bases between. Germline V gene sequence: CDR1 SGHKS, CDR2 YYEKEE (reference sequence). The CDR3 DNA follows: TGTGCCAGCAGCTTGACTTTGACACCCCTCCACTTT. Translation gives CASSLTLTPLHF.